This TCR beta chain was recorded in a study of CD8+ T cells in alopecia areata. About this clone: Its antigen remains unknown.

Sequencing relied on a cDNA template that was reverse transcribed from extracted RNA. Sequencing was performed with immunoSEQ multiplex PCR; in TCRdb, only in-frame clones are kept and a portion is missing. The sample holds roughly 120,000 clones; about 50% are singletons and the top ten take approximately 0.46%. Study-wide findings and caveats: Tofacitinib significantly brought down scalp clonality and expanded CD8+ clones among top 100.

This CDR3 has 15 residues. Germline CDR1 reads SGHTA; CDR2 reads FQGNSA. The V and J ends lost 5 bases and 4 bases, in that order; junction bases with no gene match: 7. The treatment was: oral pan-JAK inhibitor, 5-10 mg twice daily. Samples from alopecia areata patients were lesional scalp punch biopsies and peripheral blood. The chain couples TRBV7-2 to TRBJ1-3; 8 bases are a match to TRBD1. The TCR originated in a human donor with alopecia areata. The sequences come from CD4+ T cells sorted from blood, collected at week 4, from a patient treated with tofacitinib. DNA of the CDR3: TGTGCCAGCAGCGCCCAGACAGGGGCCGGAAACACCATATATTTT. This gives the protein CASSAQTGAGNTIYF. Based on the CDR3 plus reference TRBV7-2 and TRBJ1-3, the full variable domain is GAGVSQSPSNKVTEKGKDVELRCDPISGHTALYWYRQSLGQGLEFLIYFQGNSAPDKSGLPSDRFSAERTGGSVSTLTIQRTQQEDSAVYLCASSAQTGAGNTIYFGEGSWLTVV.